The entry below gives a single T cell receptor beta chain sequence along with its context. Its antigen is unidentified. In germline, CDR1 is SGHNT, CDR2 YYREEE (reference sequence). This CDR3 spans 14 amino acids. Trimming removed 3 bases from V and 7 bases from J; junction bases left unmatched: 6. The sample comes from a study of STAT3 mutations in large granular lymphocyte leukemia. Study findings and constraints: Persisting codominant clonotypes may have hidden a small pathogenic clone. Every T-LGLL patient had at least one immunodominant TCRbeta clonotype. In about 35% of the 18 patients, new TCR clonotypes emerged after therapy. Variable sampling intervals and differing treatment regimens complicated linking therapy response to TCR clonal burden changes.

Average productive template count per sample was some 44,000. Clones were read by immunoSEQ multiplex PCR, and TCRdb kept only the in-frame ones, dropping some. The table lists tens of thousands of clones, 94% of them singletons. V usage is TRBV5-4 and J usage is TRBJ2-7; 11 nucleotides align to TRBD2. The TCR originated in a middle-aged man with T-cell large granular lymphocyte leukemia. Some clones in this sample may be carry-over from other donors' samples. The sample taken for sequencing was peripheral blood mononuclear cells. This CDR3 reads CASSSGLAGGEQYF. In DNA form, the CDR3 reads TGTGCCAGCAGCTCCGGACTAGCGGGTGGAGAGCAGTACTTC.